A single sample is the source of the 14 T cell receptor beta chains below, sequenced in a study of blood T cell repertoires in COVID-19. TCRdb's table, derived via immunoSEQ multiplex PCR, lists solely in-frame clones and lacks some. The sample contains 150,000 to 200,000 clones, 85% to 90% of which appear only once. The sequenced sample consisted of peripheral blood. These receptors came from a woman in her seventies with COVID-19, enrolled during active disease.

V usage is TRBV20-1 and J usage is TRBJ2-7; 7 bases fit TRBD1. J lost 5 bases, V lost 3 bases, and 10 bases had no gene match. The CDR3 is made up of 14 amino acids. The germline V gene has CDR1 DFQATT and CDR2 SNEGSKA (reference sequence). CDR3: CSASLSAGGNEQYF. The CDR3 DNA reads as TGCAGTGCTAGTTTATCGGCAGGGGGTAACGAGCAGTACTTC.

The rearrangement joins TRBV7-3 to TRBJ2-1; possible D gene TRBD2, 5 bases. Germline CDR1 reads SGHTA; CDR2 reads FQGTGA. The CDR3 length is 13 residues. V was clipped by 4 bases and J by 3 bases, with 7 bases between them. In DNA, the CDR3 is TGTGCCAGCAGCTCCGGACTCTACAATGAGCAGTTCTTC. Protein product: CASSSGLYNEQFF.

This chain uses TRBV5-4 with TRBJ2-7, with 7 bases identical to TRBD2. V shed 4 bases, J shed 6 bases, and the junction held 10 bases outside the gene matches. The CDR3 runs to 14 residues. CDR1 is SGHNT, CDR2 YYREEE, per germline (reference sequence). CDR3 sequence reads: CASSIRLASAEQYF. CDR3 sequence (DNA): TGTGCCAGCAGCATAAGACTAGCCTCCGCCGAGCAGTACTTC.

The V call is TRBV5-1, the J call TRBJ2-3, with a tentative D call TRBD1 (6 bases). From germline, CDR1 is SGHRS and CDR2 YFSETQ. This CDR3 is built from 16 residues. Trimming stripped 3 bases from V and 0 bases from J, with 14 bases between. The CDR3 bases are TGCGCCAGCAGCTCTGGAGACAGGACGAGCACAGATACGCAGTATTTT. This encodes CASSSGDRTSTDTQYF.

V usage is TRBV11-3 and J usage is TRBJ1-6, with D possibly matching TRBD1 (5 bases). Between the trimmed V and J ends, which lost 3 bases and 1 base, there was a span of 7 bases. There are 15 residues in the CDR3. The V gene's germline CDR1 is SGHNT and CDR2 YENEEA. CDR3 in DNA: TGTGCCAGCAGCTTGGGGGGGTCCTATAATTCACCCCTCCACTTT. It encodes CASSLGGSYNSPLHF.

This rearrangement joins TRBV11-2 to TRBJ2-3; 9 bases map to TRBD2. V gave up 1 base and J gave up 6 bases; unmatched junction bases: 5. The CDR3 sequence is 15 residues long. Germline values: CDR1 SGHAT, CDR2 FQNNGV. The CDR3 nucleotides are TGTGCCAGCAGCTTAGTAAGGACTAGCGCTGATACGCAGTATTTT. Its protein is CASSLVRTSADTQYF. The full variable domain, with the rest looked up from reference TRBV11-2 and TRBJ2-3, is EAGVAQSPRYKIIEKRQSVAFWCNPISGHATLYWYQQILGQGPKLLIQFQNNGVVDDSQLPKDRFSAERLKGVDSTLKIQPAKLEDSAVYLCASSLVRTSADTQYFGPGTRLTVL.

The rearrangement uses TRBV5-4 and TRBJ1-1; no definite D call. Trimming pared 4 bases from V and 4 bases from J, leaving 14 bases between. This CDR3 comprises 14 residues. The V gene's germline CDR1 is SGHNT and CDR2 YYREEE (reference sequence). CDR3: CASSHSRGSTEAFF. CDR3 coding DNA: TGTGCCAGCAGCCATAGTCGGGGTAGCACTGAAGCTTTCTTT.

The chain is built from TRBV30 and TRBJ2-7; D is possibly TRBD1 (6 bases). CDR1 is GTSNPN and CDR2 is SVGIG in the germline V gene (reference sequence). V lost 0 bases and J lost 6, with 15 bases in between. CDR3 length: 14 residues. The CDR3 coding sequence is TGTGCCTGGAGTGTACACAGGGCTTATGGCGAGCAGTACTTC. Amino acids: CAWSVHRAYGEQYF.

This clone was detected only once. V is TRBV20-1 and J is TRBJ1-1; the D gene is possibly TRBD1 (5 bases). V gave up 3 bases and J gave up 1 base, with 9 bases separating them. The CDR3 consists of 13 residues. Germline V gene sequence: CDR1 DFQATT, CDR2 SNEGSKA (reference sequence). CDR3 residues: CSASRQGNTEAFF. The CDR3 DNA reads TGCAGTGCTAGTAGGCAGGGGAACACTGAAGCTTTCTTT.

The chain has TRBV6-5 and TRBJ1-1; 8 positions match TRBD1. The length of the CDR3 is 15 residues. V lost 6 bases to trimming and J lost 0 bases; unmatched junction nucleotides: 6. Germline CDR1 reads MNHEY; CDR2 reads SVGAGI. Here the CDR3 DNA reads TGTGCCAGCAGCATCCAGACAGGGGTGAACACTGAAGCTTTCTTT. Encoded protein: CASSIQTGVNTEAFF.

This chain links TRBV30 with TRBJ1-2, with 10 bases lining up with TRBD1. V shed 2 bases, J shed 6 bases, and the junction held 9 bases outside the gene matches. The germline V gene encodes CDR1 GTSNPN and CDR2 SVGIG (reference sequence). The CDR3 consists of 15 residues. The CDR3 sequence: CAWSLPPGQGDGYTF. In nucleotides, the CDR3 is TGTGCCTGGAGTCTACCTCCCGGACAGGGGGATGGCTACACCTTC.

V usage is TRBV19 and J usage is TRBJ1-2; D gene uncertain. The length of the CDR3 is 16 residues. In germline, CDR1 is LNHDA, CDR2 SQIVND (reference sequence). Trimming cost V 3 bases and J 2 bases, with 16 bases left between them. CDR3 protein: CASSILKERANYGYTF. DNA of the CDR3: TGTGCCAGTAGTATCCTGAAGGAGAGGGCAAACTATGGCTACACCTTC. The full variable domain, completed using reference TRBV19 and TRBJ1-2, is DGGITQSPKYLFRKEGQNVTLSCEQNLNHDAMYWYRQDPGQGLRLIYYSQIVNDFQKGDIAEGYSVSREKKESFPLTVTSAQKNPTAFYLCASSILKERANYGYTFGSGTRLTVV.

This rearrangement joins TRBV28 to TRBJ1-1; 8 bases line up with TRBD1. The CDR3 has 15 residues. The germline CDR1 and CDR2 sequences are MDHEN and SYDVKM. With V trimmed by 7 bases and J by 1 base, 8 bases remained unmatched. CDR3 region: CASIIGQGRNTEAFF. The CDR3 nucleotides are TGTGCCAGCATCATAGGACAGGGCAGGAACACTGAAGCTTTCTTT.

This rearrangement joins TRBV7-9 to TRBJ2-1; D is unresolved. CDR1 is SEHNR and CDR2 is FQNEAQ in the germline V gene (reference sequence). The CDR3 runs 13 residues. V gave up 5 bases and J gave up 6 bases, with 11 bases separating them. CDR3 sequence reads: CASSPPNTNEQFF. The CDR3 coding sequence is TGTGCCAGCAGCCCACCCAACACCAATGAGCAGTTCTTC. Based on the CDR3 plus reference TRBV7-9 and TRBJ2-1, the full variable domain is DTGVSQNPRHKITKRGQNVTFRCDPISEHNRLYWYRQTLGQGPEFLTYFQNEAQLEKSRLLSDRFSAERPKGSFSTLEIQRTEQGDSAMYLCASSPPNTNEQFFGPGTRLTVL.